Below, one T cell receptor beta chain is given with its context. Its antigen is unknown. The data derive from a study of cytomegalovirus exposure and HLA in healthy donors. Study-wide results and caveats: A subsequent analysis found that TCR clusters from the first cohort also tended to co-occur in the roughly 120 validation repertoires, with around 94% of cluster scores above 0. For most TCR sequences rarity was the rule, although some public TCRs occurred in many donors. High specificity and sensitivity for cytomegalovirus status were reported for the classifier.

The repertoire was sequenced with immunoSEQ multiplex PCR; TCRdb's copy has only in-frame clones and lacks some. The sample contains some 270,000 clones, 70% to 90% of which appear only once. CDR1 and CDR2 (germline): ENHRY, SYGVKD. The CDR3 sequence is 15 residues long. Trimming stripped 3 bases from V and 0 bases from J, with 12 bases between. Sequencing input: PBMCs. This sequence joins TRBV10-3 and TRBJ2-7; D is unclear. This TCR was sampled from a woman aged 18-29 years in good health and CMV-seronegative. CDR3 in amino acids: CAISDWQEPSYEQYF. CDR3 bases: TGTGCCATCAGTGATTGGCAGGAACCCTCCTACGAGCAGTACTTC.